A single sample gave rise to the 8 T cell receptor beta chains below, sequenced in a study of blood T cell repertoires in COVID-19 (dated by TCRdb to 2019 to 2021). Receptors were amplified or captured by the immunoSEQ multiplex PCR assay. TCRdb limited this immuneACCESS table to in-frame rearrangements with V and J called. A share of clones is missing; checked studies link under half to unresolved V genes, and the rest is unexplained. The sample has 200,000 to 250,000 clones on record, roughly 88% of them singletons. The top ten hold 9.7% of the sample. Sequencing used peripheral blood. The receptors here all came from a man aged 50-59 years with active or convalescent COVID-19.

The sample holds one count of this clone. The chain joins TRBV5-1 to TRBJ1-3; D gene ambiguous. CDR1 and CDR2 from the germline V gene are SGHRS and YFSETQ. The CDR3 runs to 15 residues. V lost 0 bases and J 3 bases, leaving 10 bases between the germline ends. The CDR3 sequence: CASSLEPGLGNTIYF. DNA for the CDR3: TGCGCCAGCAGCTTGGAACCAGGTCTTGGAAACACCATATATTTT.

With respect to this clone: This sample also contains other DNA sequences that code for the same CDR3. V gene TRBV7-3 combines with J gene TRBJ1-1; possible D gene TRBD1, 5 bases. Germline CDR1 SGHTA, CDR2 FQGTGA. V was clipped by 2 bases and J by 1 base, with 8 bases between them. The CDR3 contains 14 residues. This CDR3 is CASSLGAGNTEAFF. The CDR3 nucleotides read TGTGCCAGCAGCTTAGGGGCCGGGAACACTGAAGCTTTCTTT.

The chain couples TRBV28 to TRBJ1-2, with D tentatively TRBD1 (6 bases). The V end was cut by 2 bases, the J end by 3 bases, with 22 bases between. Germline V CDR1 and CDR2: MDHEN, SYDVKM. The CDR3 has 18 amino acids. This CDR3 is CASSLGPRQESRYYGYTF. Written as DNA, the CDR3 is TGTGCCAGCAGTTTAGGTCCCAGACAGGAGAGTCGCTACTATGGCTACACCTTC.

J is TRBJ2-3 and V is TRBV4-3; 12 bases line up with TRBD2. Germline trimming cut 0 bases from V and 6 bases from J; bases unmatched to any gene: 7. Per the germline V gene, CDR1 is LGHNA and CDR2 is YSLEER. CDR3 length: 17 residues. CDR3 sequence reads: CASSQELAGGPRDTQYF. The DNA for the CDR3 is TGCGCCAGCAGCCAAGAGCTAGCGGGGGGGCCCCGGGATACGCAGTATTTT.

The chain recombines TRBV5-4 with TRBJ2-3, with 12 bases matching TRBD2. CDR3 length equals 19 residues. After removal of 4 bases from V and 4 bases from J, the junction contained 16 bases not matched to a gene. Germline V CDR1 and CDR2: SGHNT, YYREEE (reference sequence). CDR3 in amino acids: CASSPTPSGGALGPDTQYF. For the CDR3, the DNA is TGTGCCAGCAGCCCAACGCCTAGCGGGGGGGCGTTGGGGCCAGATACGCAGTATTTT.

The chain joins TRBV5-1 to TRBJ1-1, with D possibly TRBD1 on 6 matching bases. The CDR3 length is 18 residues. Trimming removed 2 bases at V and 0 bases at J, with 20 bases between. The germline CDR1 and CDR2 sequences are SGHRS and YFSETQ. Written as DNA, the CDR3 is TGCGCCAGCAGCTTACAGGCAGGGGAAACCTATTTGAACACTGAAGCTTTCTTT. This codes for CASSLQAGETYLNTEAFF.

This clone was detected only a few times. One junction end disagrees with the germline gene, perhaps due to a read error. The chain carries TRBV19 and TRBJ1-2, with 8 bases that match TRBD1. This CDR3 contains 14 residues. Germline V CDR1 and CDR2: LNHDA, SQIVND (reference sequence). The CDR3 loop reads CASSRQGSKDFEAF. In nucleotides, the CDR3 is TGTGCCAGTAGCCGACAGGGGAGTAAGGATTTTGAGGCCTTC.

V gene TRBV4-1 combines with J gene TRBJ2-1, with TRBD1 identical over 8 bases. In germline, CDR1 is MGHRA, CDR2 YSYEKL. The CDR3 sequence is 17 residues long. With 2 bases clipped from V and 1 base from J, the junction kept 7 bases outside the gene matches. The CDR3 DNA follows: TGCGCCAGCAGCCAAACCCTGACAGGGGCTTCCTACAATGAGCAGTTCTTC. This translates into CASSQTLTGASYNEQFF.